The T cell receptor (beta chain) described here comes from a study of blood T cell repertoires in COVID-19. Across the whole study: COVID-19 samples from acute and convalescent phases originated in the United States, Italy and Spain. Sources were T cells, B-cell-depleted T cells, or PBMCs; the material itself was cDNA or gDNA.

Patients from Seattle were sampled longitudinally, starting during active infection. Source study methods: The authors estimated nucleated cell counts from reference gene primer amplification. Sequencing used immunoSEQ multiplex PCR; TCRdb keeps in-frame clones, though not all of them. V, J and clone size reflect that table, while D and trimming were determined from the DNA. The sample shows more than 350,000 clones, 70% to 90% of them seen only once. The CDR3 sequence is 19 residues long. After removal of 0 bases from V and 0 bases from J, the junction contained 10 bases not matched to a gene. In germline, CDR1 is SGHNT, CDR2 YYREEE (reference sequence).

What was sequenced was peripheral blood. This TCR was sampled from a woman aged 25 to 45 with COVID-19, enrolled during active disease. This chain connects TRBV5-4 to TRBJ1-2, with 11 bases identical to TRBD1. The CDR3: CASSLAKGTGGLTNYGYTF. CDR3 nucleotides: TGTGCCAGCAGCTTGGCCAAAGGGACAGGGGGATTAACTAACTATGGCTACACCTTC.